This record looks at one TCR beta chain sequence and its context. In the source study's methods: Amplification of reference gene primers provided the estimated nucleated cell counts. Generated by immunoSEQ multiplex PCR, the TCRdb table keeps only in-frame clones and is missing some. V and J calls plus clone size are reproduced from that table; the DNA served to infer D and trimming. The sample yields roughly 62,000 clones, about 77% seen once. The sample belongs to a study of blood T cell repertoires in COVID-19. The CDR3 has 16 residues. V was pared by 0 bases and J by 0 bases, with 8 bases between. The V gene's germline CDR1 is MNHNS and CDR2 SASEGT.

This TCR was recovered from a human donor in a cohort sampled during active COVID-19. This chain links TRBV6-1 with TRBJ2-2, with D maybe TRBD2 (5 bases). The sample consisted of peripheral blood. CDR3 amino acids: CASSEAKRTNTGELFF. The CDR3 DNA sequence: TGTGCCAGCAGTGAAGCAAAGCGGACGAACACCGGGGAGCTGTTTTTT.